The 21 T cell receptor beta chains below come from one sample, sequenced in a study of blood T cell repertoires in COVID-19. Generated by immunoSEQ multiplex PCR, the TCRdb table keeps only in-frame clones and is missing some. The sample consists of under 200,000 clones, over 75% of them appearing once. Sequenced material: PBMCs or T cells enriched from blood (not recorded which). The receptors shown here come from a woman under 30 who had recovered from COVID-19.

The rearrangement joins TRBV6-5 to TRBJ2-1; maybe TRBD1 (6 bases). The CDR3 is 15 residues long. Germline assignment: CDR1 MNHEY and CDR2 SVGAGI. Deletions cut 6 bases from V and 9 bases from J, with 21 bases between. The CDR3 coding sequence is TGTGCCAGCAGCCGCCAGGGACAAGCGAGGGGTGAGCAGTTCTTC. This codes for CASSRQGQARGEQFF.

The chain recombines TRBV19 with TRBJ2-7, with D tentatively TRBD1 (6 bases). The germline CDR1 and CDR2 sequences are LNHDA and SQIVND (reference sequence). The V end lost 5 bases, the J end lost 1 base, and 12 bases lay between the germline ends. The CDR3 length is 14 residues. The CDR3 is CASSPRGPSYEQYF. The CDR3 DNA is TGTGCCAGTAGTCCCAGGGGACCATCCTACGAGCAGTACTTC.

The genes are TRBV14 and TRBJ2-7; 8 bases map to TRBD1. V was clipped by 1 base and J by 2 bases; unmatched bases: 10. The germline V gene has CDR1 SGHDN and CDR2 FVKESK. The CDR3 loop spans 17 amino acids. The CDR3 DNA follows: TGTGCCAGCAGCCAAGTGGACACCAGGGGGCTGGCCTACGAGCAGTACTTC. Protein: CASSQVDTRGLAYEQYF.

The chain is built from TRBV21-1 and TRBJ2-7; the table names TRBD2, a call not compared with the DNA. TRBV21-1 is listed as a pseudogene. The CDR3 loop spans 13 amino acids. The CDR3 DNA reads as TGTGCCAGCAGCAACCGGGAAAACTACGAGCAGTACTTC. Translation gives CASSNRENYEQYF.

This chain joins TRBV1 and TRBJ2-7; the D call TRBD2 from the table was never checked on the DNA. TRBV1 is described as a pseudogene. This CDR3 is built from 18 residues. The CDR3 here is CTSSRSNFLGVSSYEQYF. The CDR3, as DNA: TGCACCAGCAGCCGGTCGAACTTCCTCGGAGTTAGCTCCTACGAGCAGTACTTC.

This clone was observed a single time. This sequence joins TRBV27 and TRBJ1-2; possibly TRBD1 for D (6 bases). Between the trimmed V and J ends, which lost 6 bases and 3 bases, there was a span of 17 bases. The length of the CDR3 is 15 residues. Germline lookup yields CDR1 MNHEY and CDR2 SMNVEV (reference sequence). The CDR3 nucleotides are TGTGCCAGCAGGACTAACAGGGATAAAGACTATGGCTACACCTTC. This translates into CASRTNRDKDYGYTF.

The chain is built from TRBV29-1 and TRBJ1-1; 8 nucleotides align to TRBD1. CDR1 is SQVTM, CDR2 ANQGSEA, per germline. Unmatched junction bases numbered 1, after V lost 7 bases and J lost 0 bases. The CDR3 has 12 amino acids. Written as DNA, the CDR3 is TGCAGCGCGGACAGGGTGAACACTGAAGCTTTCTTT. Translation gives CSADRVNTEAFF.

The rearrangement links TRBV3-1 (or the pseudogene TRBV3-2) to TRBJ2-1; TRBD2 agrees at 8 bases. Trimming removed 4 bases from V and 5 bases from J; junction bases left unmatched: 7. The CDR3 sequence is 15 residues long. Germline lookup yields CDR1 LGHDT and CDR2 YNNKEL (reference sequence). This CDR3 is CASSPPGLDHNEQFF. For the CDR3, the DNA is TGTGCCAGCAGCCCACCGGGACTAGACCACAATGAGCAGTTCTTC.

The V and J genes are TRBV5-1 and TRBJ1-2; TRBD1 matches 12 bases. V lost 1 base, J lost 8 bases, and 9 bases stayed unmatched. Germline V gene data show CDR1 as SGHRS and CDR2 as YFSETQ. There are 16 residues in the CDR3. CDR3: CASSLRDRGPEGGYTF. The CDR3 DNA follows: TGCGCCAGCAGCTTGAGGGACAGGGGGCCCGAGGGGGGCTACACCTTC. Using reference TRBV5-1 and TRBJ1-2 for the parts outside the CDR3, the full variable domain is KAGVTQTPRYLIKTRGQQVTLSCSPISGHRSVSWYQQTPGQGLQFLFEYFSETQRNKGNFPGRFSGRQFSNSRSEMNVSTLELGDSALYLCASSLRDRGPEGGYTFGSGTRLTVV.

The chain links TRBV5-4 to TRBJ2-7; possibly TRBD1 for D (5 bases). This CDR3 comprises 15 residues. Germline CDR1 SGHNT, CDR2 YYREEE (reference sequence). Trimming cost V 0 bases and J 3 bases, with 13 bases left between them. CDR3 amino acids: CASSLDRSSIYEQYF. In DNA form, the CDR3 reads TGTGCCAGCAGCTTGGACAGGTCGAGTATCTACGAGCAGTACTTC.

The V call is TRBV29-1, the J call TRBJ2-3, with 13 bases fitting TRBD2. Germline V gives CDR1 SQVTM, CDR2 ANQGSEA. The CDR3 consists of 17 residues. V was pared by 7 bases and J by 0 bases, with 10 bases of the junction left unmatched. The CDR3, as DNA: TGCAGCGACAGAAAAGGGACTAGCGGGACTAGCACAGATACGCAGTATTTT. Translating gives CSDRKGTSGTSTDTQYF.

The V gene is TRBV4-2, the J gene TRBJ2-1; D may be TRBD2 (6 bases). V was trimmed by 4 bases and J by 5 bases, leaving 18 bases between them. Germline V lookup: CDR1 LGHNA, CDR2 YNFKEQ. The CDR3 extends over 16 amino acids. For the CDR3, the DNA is TGTGCCAGCAGCCTGTCGGAGGGCCATAATAACAATGAGCAGTTCTTC. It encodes CASSLSEGHNNNEQFF.

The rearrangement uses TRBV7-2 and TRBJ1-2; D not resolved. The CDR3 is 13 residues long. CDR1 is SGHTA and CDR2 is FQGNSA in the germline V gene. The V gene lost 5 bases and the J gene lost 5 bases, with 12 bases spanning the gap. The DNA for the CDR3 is TGTGCCAGCAGCCCCTGGTCCGCGTATGGCTACACCTTC. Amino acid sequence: CASSPWSAYGYTF.

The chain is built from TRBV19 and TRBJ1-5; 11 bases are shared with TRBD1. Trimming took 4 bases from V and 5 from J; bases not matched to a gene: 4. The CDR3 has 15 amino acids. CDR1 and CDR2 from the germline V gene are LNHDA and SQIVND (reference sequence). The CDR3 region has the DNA TGTGCCAGTAGTAGGGGGACAGGGGGGCATCAGCCCCAGCATTTT. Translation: CASSRGTGGHQPQHF.

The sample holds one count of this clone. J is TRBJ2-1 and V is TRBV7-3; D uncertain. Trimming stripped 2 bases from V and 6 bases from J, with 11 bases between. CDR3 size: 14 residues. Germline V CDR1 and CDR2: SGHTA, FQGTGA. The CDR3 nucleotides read TGTGCCAGCAGCTTAGGAGCGACCGGCAATGAGCAGTTCTTC. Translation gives CASSLGATGNEQFF.

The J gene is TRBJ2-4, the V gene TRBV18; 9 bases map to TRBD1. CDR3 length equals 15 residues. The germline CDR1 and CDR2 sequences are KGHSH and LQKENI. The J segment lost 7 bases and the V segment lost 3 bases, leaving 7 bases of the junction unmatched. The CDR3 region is CASSPPGQGWNIQYF. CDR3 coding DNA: TGTGCCAGCTCACCCCCCGGACAGGGGTGGAACATTCAGTACTTC.

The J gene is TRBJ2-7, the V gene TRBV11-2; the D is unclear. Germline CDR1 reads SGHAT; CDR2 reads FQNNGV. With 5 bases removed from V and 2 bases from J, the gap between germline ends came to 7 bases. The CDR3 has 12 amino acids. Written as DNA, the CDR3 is TGTGCCAGCAGCCCAGAAGCCTACGAGCAGTACTTC. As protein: CASSPEAYEQYF.

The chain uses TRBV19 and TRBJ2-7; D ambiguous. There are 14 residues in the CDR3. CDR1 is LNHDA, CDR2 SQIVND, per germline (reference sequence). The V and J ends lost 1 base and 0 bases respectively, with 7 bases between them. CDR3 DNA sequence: TGTGCCAGTAGTATAGTTGGAGTCTCCTACGAGCAGTACTTC. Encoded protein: CASSIVGVSYEQYF.

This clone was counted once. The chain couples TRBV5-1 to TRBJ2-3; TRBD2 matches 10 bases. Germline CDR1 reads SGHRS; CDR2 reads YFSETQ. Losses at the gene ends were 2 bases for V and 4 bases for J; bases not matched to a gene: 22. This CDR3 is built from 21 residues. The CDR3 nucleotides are TGCGCCAGCAGCTTTTATCTGTTCCGTGTGGGGACTAGCGAAGGGTCAGATACGCAGTATTTT. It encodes CASSFYLFRVGTSEGSDTQYF. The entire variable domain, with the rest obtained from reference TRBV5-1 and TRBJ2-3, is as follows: KAGVTQTPRYLIKTRGQQVTLSCSPISGHRSVSWYQQTPGQGLQFLFEYFSETQRNKGNFPGRFSGRQFSNSRSEMNVSTLELGDSALYLCASSFYLFRVGTSEGSDTQYFGPGTRLTVL.

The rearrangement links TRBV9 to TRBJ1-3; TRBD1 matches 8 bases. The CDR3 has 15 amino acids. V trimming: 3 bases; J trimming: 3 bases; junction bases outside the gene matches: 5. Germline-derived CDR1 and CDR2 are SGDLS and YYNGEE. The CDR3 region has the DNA TGTGCCAGCAGCGGTCAGGGGGCAGTTGGAAACACCATATATTTT. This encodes CASSGQGAVGNTIYF.

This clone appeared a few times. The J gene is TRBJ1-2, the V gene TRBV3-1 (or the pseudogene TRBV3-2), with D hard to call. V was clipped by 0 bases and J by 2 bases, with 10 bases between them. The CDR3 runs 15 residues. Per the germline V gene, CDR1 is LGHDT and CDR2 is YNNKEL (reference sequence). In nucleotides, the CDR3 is TGTGCCAGCAGCCAAGAAGGAGTTTCAAACTATGGCTACACCTTC. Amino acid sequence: CASSQEGVSNYGYTF.